This TCR beta chain came from a study of T cells in Graves' hyperthyroidism and ophthalmopathy. Background on the study: Peripheral blood samples were taken at initial diagnosis, prior to any treatment. Findings of the study overall: Ophthalmopathy stood apart from stable hyperthyroidism in a 13 V-J model.

Amplification of TCR beta CDR3 regions was performed using RNA transcripts as template. Primed by the HTBI set, a first-round RT-PCR was run on the TCR CDR3. One entry per CDR3 protein results from TCRdb running MiXCR on the multiplex PCR reads. This repertoire shows more than 500,000 distinct CDR3 sequences, around 15% found once; its top ten account for 3.5% to 4%. Each patient was aged 18 to 65 and had newly diagnosed hyperthyroidism of under 2 months' duration. The CDR3 loop spans 11 amino acids. CDR1 is SGHDN, CDR2 FVKESK, per germline. This clonotype was observed a few times. Its antigen is unidentified. One junction end disagrees with the germline gene, perhaps due to a read error.

The sequence came from a woman in her twenties or thirties with Graves' hyperthyroidism. The chain has TRBV14 and TRBJ2-5, with 8 bases matching TRBD2. The sequenced material came from blood. The CDR3 DNA sequence: TGTGCCAGCAGCCAAGGCGGGAGGTGGAACTTC. Residues: CASSQGGRWNF.